The sequence of this T cell receptor beta chain was determined in a study of cytomegalovirus exposure and HLA in healthy donors. Study at large: Researchers previously reported finding about 110 million unique TCR beta sequences from approximately 190 million T cells.

PCR used 60 Vbeta primers and 13 Jbeta primers. Assay: immunoSEQ multiplex PCR; the TCRdb copy retains only in-frame clones and omits some. The repertoire has about 100,000 clones, 75% to 80% of them found once; the top ten carry 8.5% to 10%. Sequences were obtained from PBMCs. This sequence was found in a male donor in good health and CMV-seropositive.

The chain's CDR3 is CASSFGQGAVEQYF. The DNA of the CDR3 is TGTGCCAGCAGTTTCGGACAGGGGGCGGTCGAGCAGTACTTC. This chain links TRBV27 with TRBJ2-7; 11 nucleotides match TRBD1. Per the germline V gene, CDR1 is MNHEY and CDR2 is SMNVEV (reference sequence). The CDR3 is 14 residues long. V was pared by 3 bases and J by 6 bases, with 4 bases of the junction left unmatched.